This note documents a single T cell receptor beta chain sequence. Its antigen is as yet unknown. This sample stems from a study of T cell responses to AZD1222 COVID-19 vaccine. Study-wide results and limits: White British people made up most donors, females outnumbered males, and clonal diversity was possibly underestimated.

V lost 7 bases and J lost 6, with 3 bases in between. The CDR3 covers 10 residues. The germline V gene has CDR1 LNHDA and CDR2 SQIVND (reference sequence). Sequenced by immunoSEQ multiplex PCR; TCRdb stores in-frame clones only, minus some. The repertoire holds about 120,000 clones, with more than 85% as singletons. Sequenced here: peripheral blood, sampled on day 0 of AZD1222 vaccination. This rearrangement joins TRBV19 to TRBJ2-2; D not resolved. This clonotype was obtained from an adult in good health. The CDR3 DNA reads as TGTGCCAGTATGTCCGGGGAGCTGTTTTTT. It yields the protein CASMSGELFF.